What follows are 21 T cell receptor beta chains derived from one specimen sequenced in a study of T-cell reconstitution after alpha-beta-depleted transplantation in children. The authors prepared the TCRbeta library with unique molecular identifiers. MiXCR was run by TCRdb on the PCR reads, yielding one entry per CDR3 protein. The data hold hundreds of thousands of distinct CDR3 sequences, with around 17% observed a single time. The sequencing here drew on PBMCs from the stem cell graft donor, taken from the stem cell graft. The receptors derive from a human donor who donated a stem cell graft to a child with acute myeloid leukemia.

This clonotype appeared a few times. The rearrangement uses TRBV6-5 and TRBJ1-1; D may be TRBD1 (6 bases). Per germline, CDR1 MNHEY and CDR2 SVGAGI. Trimming removed 6 bases at V and 1 base at J, with 15 bases between. CDR3 size: 15 residues. The CDR3 coding sequence is TGTGCCAGCAGGTATTGGGACAAAACGAACACTGAAGCTTTCTTT. It yields the protein CASRYWDKTNTEAFF.

The CDR3 DNA sequence: TGTGCCAGCAGTACGGCGGGATTCCGCACTGAAGCTTTCTTT. Translating it yields CASSTAGFRTEAFF. The chain couples TRBV6-1 to TRBJ1-1; unclear D gene. Trimming pared 5 bases from V and 4 bases from J, leaving 14 bases between. The germline CDR1 and CDR2 sequences are MNHNS and SASEGT. This CDR3 has 14 residues.

This clonotype has only a few counts. This rearrangement joins TRBV24-1 to TRBJ2-1; weak D call: TRBD1 (5 bases). The CDR3 extends over 11 amino acids. Trimming stripped 8 bases from V and 8 bases from J, with 9 bases between. Germline V gene data show CDR1 as KGHDR and CDR2 as SFDVKD. Here the CDR3 reads CATNKGHEQFF. The CDR3 nucleotides are TGTGCCACCAATAAGGGGCATGAGCAGTTCTTC.

This clonotype was recorded at least ten times. The chain couples TRBV20-1 to TRBJ2-1, with 12 positions matching TRBD2. The CDR3 extends over 18 amino acids. Unmatched junction bases numbered 13, after V lost 1 base and J lost 6 bases. In germline, CDR1 is DFQATT, CDR2 SNEGSKA (reference sequence). The CDR3 sequence: CSARVASGGAFLANEQFF. In DNA form, the CDR3 reads TGCAGTGCTAGAGTTGCTAGCGGGGGGGCCTTTCTGGCCAATGAGCAGTTCTTC.

This clonotype was counted many times. The chain links TRBV20-1 to TRBJ1-5; no definite D call. Germline values: CDR1 DFQATT, CDR2 SNEGSKA (reference sequence). The CDR3 spans 13 residues. V was shortened by 3 bases and J by 2 bases, with 8 bases between the two germline ends. The CDR3: CSASWGGNQPQHF. As DNA, the CDR3 is TGCAGTGCTAGTTGGGGTGGCAATCAGCCCCAGCATTTT.

The sample holds many counts of this clonotype. The rearrangement uses TRBV6-2 or TRBV6-3 and TRBJ2-6; D not certain. Trimming took 2 bases from V and 0 from J, leaving 2 bases between them. This CDR3 spans 14 amino acids. Germline CDR1 and CDR2: MNHEY and SVGEGT. The CDR3 DNA sequence: TGTGCCAGCAGTTACAGCTCTGGGGCCAACGTCCTGACTTTC. Translation gives CASSYSSGANVLTF.

Only a few counts were recorded for this clonotype. The chain couples TRBV24-1 to TRBJ1-5; D not certain. V was pared by 1 base and J by 10 bases, with 10 bases between. Germline V lookup: CDR1 KGHDR, CDR2 SFDVKD. The CDR3 has 13 residues. DNA of the CDR3: TGTGCCACCAGTGATTTCCCTTCAGGACCCCAGCATTTT. This translates into CATSDFPSGPQHF.

This clonotype has at least ten counts. The rearrangement uses TRBV20-1 and TRBJ2-1; 9 bases are shared with TRBD2. The CDR3 contains 16 residues. With V trimmed by 0 bases and J by 0 bases, 3 bases remained unmatched. The germline V gene has CDR1 DFQATT and CDR2 SNEGSKA (reference sequence). CDR3 DNA: TGCAGTGCTAGAGATGCTAGCGGGGACTCCTACAATGAGCAGTTCTTC. Translation: CSARDASGDSYNEQFF.

CDR3: CASSTRAASTDTQYF. In DNA, the CDR3 is TGTGCCAGCAGCACACGAGCGGCCAGCACAGATACGCAGTATTTT. V usage is TRBV12-3 or TRBV12-4 and J usage is TRBJ2-3; D is perhaps TRBD2 (5 bases). The V end was cut by 6 bases, the J end by 0 bases, with 13 bases between. The CDR3 covers 15 residues.

This clonotype was seen a handful of times. The V gene is TRBV12-3 or TRBV12-4, the J gene TRBJ1-6; 8 nucleotides line up with TRBD1. The CDR3 length is 17 residues. V lost 6 bases, J lost 0 bases, and 7 bases stayed unmatched. CDR3 sequence: CASSQDRESSYNSPLHF. CDR3 DNA sequence: TGTGCCAGCAGCCAGGACAGGGAAAGCTCCTATAATTCACCCCTCCACTTT.

This clonotype was seen a handful of times. The chain uses TRBV11-2 and TRBJ2-5; D is perhaps TRBD1 or TRBD2 (5 bases each). Germline CDR1 SGHAT, CDR2 FQNNGV. V lost 1 base and J 1 base, leaving 13 bases between the germline ends. The CDR3 has 16 amino acids. CDR3 residues: CASSLATGRRQETQYF. CDR3 in DNA: TGTGCCAGCAGCTTAGCCACGGGACGTCGCCAAGAGACCCAGTACTTC.

At least ten counts were recorded for this clonotype. This rearrangement joins TRBV12-3 or TRBV12-4 to TRBJ2-1, with 8 positions matching TRBD2. With 4 bases clipped from V and 6 bases from J, the junction kept 5 bases outside the gene matches. This CDR3 has 14 amino acids. The DNA of the CDR3 is TGTGCCAGCAGTTCTCTAGCGGGTCTCAATGAGCAGTTCTTC. Encoded protein: CASSSLAGLNEQFF.

This clonotype occurred many times. This chain joins TRBV5-1 and TRBJ2-1; tentatively, D is TRBD2 (5 bases). Looked up from germline, CDR1 is SGHRS and CDR2 is YFSETQ. V dropped 5 bases and J dropped 6 bases, with 6 bases sitting between them. This CDR3 has 11 amino acids. CDR3 coding DNA: TGCGCCAGCAGAGAGGGCAATGAGCAGTTCTTC. It translates to CASREGNEQFF.

This clonotype was recorded at least ten times. The chain joins TRBV6-2 or TRBV6-3 to TRBJ2-7; D perhaps matches TRBD2 (5 bases). V lost 2 bases to trimming and J lost 6 bases, with 17 bases between them. The length of the CDR3 is 15 residues. Germline CDR1 is MNHEY and CDR2 is SVGEGT. The CDR3 is CASSYPGILPLEQYF. CDR3 DNA: TGTGCCAGCAGTTACCCCGGGATACTCCCTCTCGAGCAGTACTTC.

This clonotype appeared a few times. The V call is TRBV11-1, the J call TRBJ2-5; 9 nucleotides line up with TRBD2. Germline loops: CDR1 SGHAT, CDR2 FQDESV (reference sequence). With V trimmed by 2 bases and J by 1 base, 11 bases remained unmatched. CDR3 length equals 18 residues. The CDR3 reads CASSLPFRNSGGQETQYF. CDR3 DNA sequence: TGTGCCAGCAGCTTACCATTTCGCAATAGCGGGGGCCAAGAGACCCAGTACTTC.

The rearrangement uses TRBV5-6 and TRBJ2-2; D is perhaps TRBD1 or TRBD2 (5 bases each). The germline V and J ends were trimmed by 2 bases and 7 bases, with 21 bases remaining between them. CDR3 length equals 17 residues. From germline, CDR1 is SGHDT and CDR2 YYEEEE. Here the CDR3 DNA reads TGTGCCAGCAGCTTACGAAGGAGAGAGGGGCGAAACGGGGAGCTGTTTTTT. It translates to CASSLRRREGRNGELFF.

This clonotype showed up many times. The chain links TRBV20-1 to TRBJ2-7; TRBD1 matches 7 bases. CDR3 length: 14 amino acids. The germline CDR1 and CDR2 sequences are DFQATT and SNEGSKA (reference sequence). V shed 0 bases, J shed 2 bases, and the junction held 4 bases outside the gene matches. In DNA, the CDR3 is TGCAGTGCTAGAGATGGGCAGGGGGCCTACGAGCAGTACTTC. Its protein product is CSARDGQGAYEQYF.

The chain couples TRBV30 to TRBJ2-1; 8 bases line up with TRBD2. The CDR3 is 15 amino acids. Germline CDR1 is GTSNPN and CDR2 is SVGIG (reference sequence). Losses at the gene ends were 5 bases for V and 7 bases for J; bases not matched to a gene: 13. Written as DNA, the CDR3 is TGTGCCTGGTCCGGACGGCGGGGGGTTCAGAATGAGCAGTTCTTC. As protein: CAWSGRRGVQNEQFF.

The rearrangement joins TRBV12-3 or TRBV12-4 to TRBJ1-1; D is unresolved. Trimming removed 2 bases from V and 4 bases from J, with 14 bases in between. The CDR3 is 15 residues long. In DNA, the CDR3 is TGTGCCAGCAGTTTAAGGTTTTTAGGATTCACTGAAGCTTTCTTT. Translating it yields CASSLRFLGFTEAFF.

V is TRBV5-5 and J is TRBJ1-4, with D perhaps TRBD1 (6 bases). Per the germline V gene, CDR1 is SGHKS and CDR2 is YYEKEE (reference sequence). Trimming cost V 5 bases and J 0 bases, with 11 bases left between them. CDR3 length: 15 residues. The CDR3 loop is CASRTTGATNEKLFF. CDR3 bases: TGTGCCAGCAGAACGACAGGAGCAACTAATGAAAAACTGTTTTTT.

This clonotype showed up many times. The chain is built from TRBV20-1 and TRBJ2-5; TRBD2 matches 8 bases. The CDR3 is 14 residues long. In germline, CDR1 is DFQATT, CDR2 SNEGSKA (reference sequence). J was trimmed by 5 bases and V by 5 bases; bases with no gene match: 10. The CDR3 DNA reads TGCAGTGCTGTCCTCAGGACTAGCCCGGAGACCCAGTACTTC. This codes for CSAVLRTSPETQYF.